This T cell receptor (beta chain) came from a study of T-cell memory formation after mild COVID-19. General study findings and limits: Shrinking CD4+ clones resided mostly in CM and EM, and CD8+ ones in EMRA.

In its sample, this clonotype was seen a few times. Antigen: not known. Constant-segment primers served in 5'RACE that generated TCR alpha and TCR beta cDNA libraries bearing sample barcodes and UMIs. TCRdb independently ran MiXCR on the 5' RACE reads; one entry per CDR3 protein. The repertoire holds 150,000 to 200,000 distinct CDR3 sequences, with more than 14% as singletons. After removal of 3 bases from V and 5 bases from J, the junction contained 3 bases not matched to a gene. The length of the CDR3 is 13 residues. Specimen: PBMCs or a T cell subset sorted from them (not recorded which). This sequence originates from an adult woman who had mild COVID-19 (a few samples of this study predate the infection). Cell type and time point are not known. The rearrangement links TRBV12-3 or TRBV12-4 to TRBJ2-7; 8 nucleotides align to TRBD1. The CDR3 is CASSFGQGDEQYF. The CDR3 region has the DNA TGTGCCAGCAGTTTCGGACAGGGTGACGAGCAGTACTTC.